The sample holds one count of the clone carrying this TCR beta chain. V was clipped by 3 bases and J by 1 base; unmatched bases: 8. CDR1 is SGHRS and CDR2 is YFSETQ in the germline V gene. CDR3 length equals 16 residues. The data were taken from a study of shared clonotypes between healthy human individuals. Study summary: Plates per donor: three CD4 naive, three CD4 memory, two CD8 naive, one CD8 memory.

Each donor was a Caucasian adult residing in Nashville, Tennessee. The repertoire was sequenced with immunoSEQ multiplex PCR; TCRdb's copy has only in-frame clones and lacks some. The sample shows some 2,000,000 clones, around 95% of them seen only once. The rearrangement uses TRBV5-1 and TRBJ2-7; 9 nucleotides agree with TRBD1. Sequenced sample: naive CD4+ T cells sorted from blood. Subset specified: CD45RA+ positively selected. This TCR derives from a man aged 18 to 35 in good health. Written as DNA, the CDR3 is TGCGCCAGCAGCTCCAACCCCGGGACAGGGTCCTACGAGCAGTACTTC. This translates into CASSSNPGTGSYEQYF.